This TCR beta chain is from a study of blood T cells in healthy people across ages. Study-level findings and limits: Naive CD4+ cells and diversity were both higher in long-lived donors than in aged donors.

Primers used in a second PCR of roughly 6 to 12 cycles were a sample-barcoded 5' primer and a J-beta primer mix. TCRdb redid the calling of the 5' RACE reads with MiXCR, one entry per CDR3 protein. The sample lists over 1.5 million distinct CDR3 sequences, around 48% occurring once. Extracted total RNA amounted to at least 6 micrograms for each sample. Concerning this clonotype: Its target is unknown.

The TCR originated in a woman in her 40s in good health. The sample comprised blood.

The CDR3 coding sequence is TGTGCCAGCAGTTACGTGGGTTCTTCACCCCTCCACTTT. Its protein product is CASSYVGSSPLHF. This sequence joins TRBV6-5 and TRBJ1-6; no reliable D call. Germline values: CDR1 MNHEY, CDR2 SVGAGI. Trimming removed 2 bases at V and 9 bases at J, with 8 bases between. The CDR3 has 13 residues.